This T cell receptor (beta chain) is from a study of cytomegalovirus exposure and HLA in healthy donors. The V gene end was trimmed by 6 bases and the J gene end by 3 bases; junction bases not matched to a gene: 6. Germline loops: CDR1 SNHLY, CDR2 FYNNEI. The CDR3 spans 15 residues. A remark on this clone: The antigen remains undetermined.

General study points: Analysis was carried out at a later point, and it linked a missense DCLRE1C variant to TCR beta V- and J-gene trimming.

Amplification used 60 Vbeta primers and 13 Jbeta primers. Data came from immunoSEQ multiplex PCR; TCRdb stores just in-frame clones and leaves some out. Counted here are about 180,000 clones, around 80% occurring once; the ten biggest clones make up 1.5% to 2%. The chain joins TRBV2 to TRBJ2-2; 8 bases match TRBD1. The source material was PBMCs. The sequence derives from a woman aged 25 to 39 in good health and CMV-seronegative. The CDR3 is CASSETGQDTGELFF. CDR3 coding DNA: TGTGCCAGCAGCGAAACGGGACAGGACACCGGGGAGCTGTTTTTT. Together with reference TRBV2 and TRBJ2-2, the CDR3 gives the full variable domain: EPEVTQTPSHQVTQMGQEVILRCVPISNHLYFYWYRQILGQKVEFLVSFYNNEISEKSEIFDDQFSVERPDGSNFTLKIRSTKLEDSAMYFCASSETGQDTGELFFGEGSRLTVL.